A single sample is the source of the 10 T cell receptor beta chains below, sequenced in a study of control samples from healthy donors and cancer patients. Sequencing was performed with immunoSEQ multiplex PCR; in TCRdb, only in-frame clones are kept and a portion is missing. The sample consists of around 130,000 clones, roughly 91% of them appearing once. The sequenced sample was PBMCs. The source is a man aged 50-60 years with head and neck cancer.

This rearrangement joins TRBV2 to TRBJ1-5; a possible D gene is TRBD1 (5 bases). With 5 bases removed from V and 2 bases from J, the gap between germline ends came to 22 bases. Germline CDR1 SNHLY, CDR2 FYNNEI. The CDR3 runs 18 residues. The CDR3 loop reads CASSPRDVYTWGNQPQHF. The CDR3 nucleotides are TGTGCCAGCAGTCCCCGGGACGTATATACCTGGGGCAATCAGCCCCAGCATTTT.

The CDR3 region is CASSLFLNTEAFF. The CDR3 nucleotides are TGTGCCAGCAGTCTCTTTTTGAACACTGAAGCTTTCTTT. The chain is built from TRBV6-5 and TRBJ1-1; D not resolved. Germline values: CDR1 MNHEY, CDR2 SVGAGI. V was cut by 5 bases and J by 0 bases, with 7 bases left in between. This CDR3 has 13 amino acids.

This clone was found a few times. The chain employs TRBV6-5 and TRBJ1-5; weak D call: TRBD1 (6 bases). V was shortened by 6 bases and J by 4 bases, with 16 bases between the two germline ends. This CDR3 spans 15 amino acids. Germline V CDR1 and CDR2: MNHEY, SVGAGI. The chain's CDR3 is CASRVITGTNQPQHF. CDR3 bases: TGTGCCAGCAGGGTTATAACAGGGACGAATCAGCCCCAGCATTTT.

The CDR3 region has the DNA TGTGCCAGCAGCCCGTCGGGACAGGAGGCTGGGGCCAACGTCCTGACTTTC. Its protein product is CASSPSGQEAGANVLTF. This chain uses TRBV11-2 with TRBJ2-6; 8 bases fit TRBD1. The J segment lost 2 bases and the V segment lost 5 bases, leaving 8 bases of the junction unmatched. This CDR3 is built from 17 residues. Germline lookup yields CDR1 SGHAT and CDR2 FQNNGV.

The V and J genes are TRBV29-1 and TRBJ2-2, with D possibly called TRBD1 or TRBD2 (5 bases each). The CDR3 is 14 amino acids. V was trimmed by 7 bases and J by 0 bases, leaving 12 bases between them. Per germline, CDR1 SQVTM and CDR2 ANQGSEA. CDR3 sequence reads: CSARGTSNTGELFF. The DNA for the CDR3 is TGCAGCGCCCGAGGGACGTCGAACACCGGGGAGCTGTTTTTT.

In regard to this clone: Other DNA sequences in the same sample also yield this CDR3. The chain recombines TRBV28 with TRBJ2-3; 7 bases match TRBD2. Unmatched junction bases numbered 16, after V lost 6 bases and J lost 4 bases. The germline CDR1 and CDR2 sequences are MDHEN and SYDVKM. The CDR3 covers 17 residues. The CDR3 nucleotides are TGTGCCAGCAGACCGCAGGGTGGCGGGAGCATCGCAGATACGCAGTATTTT. This sequence encodes CASRPQGGGSIADTQYF.

The CDR3 region has the DNA TGTGCCAGTAGTATCGCAGGGGTCAGTTACAATGAGCAGTTCTTC. Its protein is CASSIAGVSYNEQFF. The chain joins TRBV19 to TRBJ2-1; maybe TRBD1 (6 bases). V was clipped by 3 bases and J by 4 bases, with 13 bases between them. Germline-derived CDR1 and CDR2 are LNHDA and SQIVND (reference sequence). The CDR3 spans 15 residues.

The V gene is TRBV2, the J gene TRBJ2-5; tentative D call: TRBD1 (6 bases). The V gene's germline CDR1 is SNHLY and CDR2 FYNNEI. The CDR3 totals 13 residues. The V gene lost 5 bases and the J gene lost 7 bases, with 14 bases spanning the gap. The CDR3 DNA reads TGTGCCAGCAGTACAGGGTTCCCGGCGACCCAGTACTTC. Protein: CASSTGFPATQYF.

The chain has TRBV30 and TRBJ1-6; TRBD1 agrees at 7 bases. Germline V CDR1 and CDR2: GTSNPN, SVGIG (reference sequence). V gave up 5 bases and J gave up 10 bases; unmatched junction bases: 8. This CDR3 spans 13 amino acids. The CDR3 nucleotides are TGTGCCTGGGCGCAAGGGGGCAGGTCACCCCTCCACTTT. Translation gives CAWAQGGRSPLHF.

The rearrangement links TRBV24-1 to TRBJ2-1; 14 bases fit TRBD2. V dropped 2 bases and J dropped 6; count of bases not matched to a gene: 2. The CDR3 extends over 16 amino acids. Germline values: CDR1 KGHDR, CDR2 SFDVKD. The chain's CDR3 is CATSDWGLAGANEQFF. The CDR3 DNA reads TGTGCCACCAGTGATTGGGGACTAGCGGGAGCCAATGAGCAGTTCTTC.